What follows are 22 T cell receptor beta chains derived from one specimen sequenced in a study of metastatic and nonmetastatic thyroid tumors. Before thyroid surgery, none of the patients had received any treatment. TCRdb re-analyzed the PCR reads using MiXCR. The sample has more than 20,000 clones, under 25% seen once; the top ten hold 12%. Specimen: tumor tissue. Receptor source: a female donor with papillary thyroid cancer or a benign thyroid nodule (not recorded which). Some clones in this sample may be carry-over from other donors' samples.

This clone rates as medium-sized. This rearrangement joins TRBV6-5 to TRBJ2-1, with D possibly matching TRBD1 (6 bases). V lost 0 bases and J 6 bases, leaving 12 bases between the germline ends. CDR3 length: 15 amino acids. Germline CDR1 MNHEY, CDR2 SVGAGI. The chain's CDR3 is CASSYSSQGGNEQFF. The CDR3 coding sequence is TGTGCCAGCAGTTACTCCAGTCAAGGGGGCAATGAGCAGTTCTTC.

This clone was counted ten times or more. This chain links TRBV4-1 with TRBJ2-5, with 7 bases aligning to TRBD1. This CDR3 contains 15 residues. Germline-derived CDR1 and CDR2 are MGHRA and YSYEKL. After removal of 0 bases from V and 7 bases from J, the junction contained 8 bases not matched to a gene. The DNA for the CDR3 is TGCGCCAGCAGCCAAGAGGGGACAGCCGGTGGGACCCAGTACTTC. It is translated as CASSQEGTAGGTQYF.

This clone turned up a few times. The rearrangement uses TRBV20-1 and TRBJ2-7; 7 bases line up with TRBD1. Germline V gene sequence: CDR1 DFQATT, CDR2 SNEGSKA (reference sequence). V gave up 5 bases and J gave up 3 bases; unmatched junction bases: 7. This CDR3 contains 13 residues. The DNA for the CDR3 is TGCAGTGCTCCTACACCAGGGGGCTACGAGCAGTACTTC. It encodes CSAPTPGGYEQYF.

This clone was found a few times. A much larger clone lies one base from this, so it may be a read error. CDR3 amino acids: CAISESSGVSAGSWQFF. The CDR3 nucleotides read TGTGCCATCAGTGAGTCGTCGGGGGTCTCCGCAGGCTCGTGGCAGTTCTTC. The V and J genes are TRBV10-3 and TRBJ2-1; weak D call: TRBD2 (6 bases). There are 17 residues in the CDR3. Trimming removed 0 bases at V and 12 bases at J, with 24 bases between. CDR1 and CDR2 from the germline V gene are ENHRY and SYGVKD.

This chain links TRBV4-1 with TRBJ2-5, with D possibly called TRBD1 or TRBD2 (6 bases each). CDR1 and CDR2 (germline): MGHRA, YSYEKL. The CDR3 totals 13 residues. V lost 1 base to trimming and J lost 5 bases, with 8 bases between them. CDR3 loop: CASSQGGAETQYF. CDR3 coding DNA: TGCGCCAGCAGCCAAGGGGGGGCGGAGACCCAGTACTTC.

This chain joins TRBV7-2 and TRBJ2-5, with a tentative D call TRBD2 (6 bases). V lost 5 bases, J lost 2 bases, and 15 bases lay in between. Germline V gives CDR1 SGHTA, CDR2 FQGNSA. The CDR3 extends over 15 amino acids. The CDR3 DNA is TGTGCCAGCAGCCGCCGGGACTCTCGTCAAGAGACCCAGTACTTC. It codes for CASSRRDSRQETQYF.

The sample holds many counts of this clone. The CDR3 DNA is TGTGCCAGCAGTTTAAGTTGGGCTAGCGAGTACAATGAGCAGTTCTTC. Amino acids: CASSLSWASEYNEQFF. The chain couples TRBV12-3 or TRBV12-4 to TRBJ2-1; the D gene is possibly TRBD2 (6 bases). The CDR3 extends over 16 amino acids. V was cut by 2 bases and J by 4 bases, with 15 bases left in between.

Sample share makes this clone large. This chain links TRBV12-3 or TRBV12-4 with TRBJ2-7; TRBD2 is a possible D gene (7 bases). The length of the CDR3 is 15 residues. V shed 5 bases and J shed 2 bases, with 16 bases lying between them. CDR3 amino acids: CASSLLGGGPYEQYF. In DNA, the CDR3 is TGTGCCAGCAGTCTCCTAGGGGGAGGGCCCTACGAGCAGTACTTC.

The chain combines TRBV11-3 with TRBJ1-2; D is possibly TRBD1 (5 bases). V was clipped by 1 base and J by 14 bases, with 17 bases between them. Germline V gene data show CDR1 as SGHNT and CDR2 as YENEEA. CDR3 length: 13 residues. Here the CDR3 reads CASSLVGGTPHTF. The CDR3 bases are TGTGCCAGCAGCTTAGTCGGAGGGACCCCCCATACCTTC.

This clone was observed at least ten times. At one end, the junction sequence differs from germline, possibly due to a read error. The V gene is TRBV7-7, the J gene TRBJ2-3, with TRBD2 as a possible D gene (5 bases). CDR1 SSHAT and CDR2 FNYEAQ come from the germline V gene (reference sequence). The CDR3 extends over 16 amino acids. CDR3 nucleotide sequence: TGTGCTAGCAGCTTAGTGGTGGACTCCCCGCCGGATACGCAGTATTTT. It is translated as CASSLVVDSPPDTQYF.

The chain has TRBV27 and TRBJ2-1; D may correspond to TRBD1 or TRBD2 (6 bases each). The CDR3 spans 14 residues. Germline V CDR1 and CDR2: MNHEY, SMNVEV (reference sequence). V lost 6 bases and J lost 9, with 18 bases in between. This chain's CDR3 is CASSWGAGRGEQFF. The CDR3 DNA sequence: TGTGCCAGCAGCTGGGGGGCAGGGAGAGGTGAGCAGTTCTTC.

There are a few counts of this clone. CDR3 loop: CASSQDRVYTEAFF. CDR3 nucleotide sequence: TGCGCCAGCAGCCAAGACAGGGTGTACACTGAAGCTTTCTTT. This chain links TRBV4-1 with TRBJ1-1, with D perhaps matching TRBD1 (5 bases). Germline CDR1 is MGHRA and CDR2 is YSYEKL. This CDR3 region has 14 residues. V was clipped by 0 bases and J by 3 bases, with 8 bases between them.

V gene TRBV5-1 combines with J gene TRBJ1-1; D is perhaps TRBD1 (5 bases). The CDR3 spans 15 residues. CDR1 and CDR2 from the germline V gene are SGHRS and YFSETQ. V was pared by 0 bases and J by 2 bases, with 11 bases between. CDR3 sequence: CASSLARGFNTEAFF. In DNA form, the CDR3 reads TGCGCCAGCAGCTTGGCGCGGGGCTTTAACACTGAAGCTTTCTTT.

Ten or more counts support this clone. J is TRBJ2-4 and V is TRBV5-1; either TRBD1 or TRBD2 may fit D (5 bases each). The CDR3 covers 14 residues. Germline V gives CDR1 SGHRS, CDR2 YFSETQ. V was pared by 4 bases and J by 6 bases, with 14 bases between. The CDR3 loop is CASSLRVGANIQYF. The CDR3 DNA is TGCGCCAGCAGCCTTCGGGTCGGGGCAAACATTCAGTACTTC.

A few counts support this clone. The rearrangement joins TRBV4-3 to TRBJ2-7; perhaps D is TRBD1 or TRBD2 (5 bases each). The length of the CDR3 is 15 residues. V was clipped by 0 bases and J by 6 bases, with 15 bases between them. CDR1 and CDR2 from the germline V gene are LGHNA and YSLEER. For the CDR3, the DNA is TGCGCCAGCAGCCAAGATTTATACGGGACGGGCGAGCAGTACTTC. It specifies CASSQDLYGTGEQYF.

This clone was seen more than once but under ten times. The gene calls are TRBV7-9 and TRBJ2-7; perhaps TRBD2 as D (5 bases). Trimming left V 5 bases short and J 5 bases short, with 10 bases between. This CDR3 spans 12 amino acids. Germline V lookup: CDR1 SEHNR, CDR2 FQNEAQ (reference sequence). CDR3 residues: CASSGNGDEQYF. The CDR3 bases are TGTGCCAGCAGCGGGAACGGGGACGAGCAGTACTTC. The complete variable domain, with remaining parts taken from reference TRBV7-9 and TRBJ2-7, reads DTGVSQNPRHKITKRGQNVTFRCDPISEHNRLYWYRQTLGQGPEFLTYFQNEAQLEKSRLLSDRFSAERPKGSFSTLEIQRTEQGDSAMYLCASSGNGDEQYFGPGTRLTVT.

J is TRBJ2-1 and V is TRBV7-9; 14 positions match TRBD2. The V gene end was trimmed by 5 bases and the J gene end by 7 bases; junction bases not matched to a gene: 4. This CDR3 region has 15 residues. Germline V lookup: CDR1 SEHNR, CDR2 FQNEAQ (reference sequence). The CDR3 DNA is TGTGCCAGCAGCCCCCGACTAGCGGGAGGGAATGAGCAGTTCTTC. This codes for CASSPRLAGGNEQFF.

In nucleotides, the CDR3 is TGTGCCACCAGTAGTCCTAGCGGGAGCTCCTACAATGAGCAGTTCTTC. It is translated as CATSSPSGSSYNEQFF. V is TRBV24-1 and J is TRBJ2-1; 10 nucleotides agree with TRBD2. CDR1 and CDR2 (germline): KGHDR, SFDVKD. This CDR3 has 16 residues. V trimming: 6 bases; J trimming: 0 bases; junction bases outside the gene matches: 4.

The chain recombines TRBV6-5 with TRBJ1-2; D ambiguous. This CDR3 is built from 16 residues. The germline V gene has CDR1 MNHEY and CDR2 SVGAGI. Trimming removed 2 bases at V and 1 base at J, with 14 bases between. CDR3 bases: TGTGCCAGCAGTTACCCAAAAACAGCAAATAACTATGGCTACACCTTC. Amino acids: CASSYPKTANNYGYTF.

This clone was observed a handful of times. This CDR3 fails to terminate in the conserved phenylalanine or tryptophan, so it likely reflects a read error. CDR3 sequence: CASSYVCTTNYGYTL. The CDR3 nucleotides read TGTGCCAGCAGTTATGTGTGCACCACTAACTATGGCTACACCCTC. This chain connects TRBV6-8 to TRBJ1-2; D remains ambiguous. The V end lost 3 bases, the J end lost 0 bases, and 11 bases lay between the germline ends. CDR3 size: 15 residues. Germline-derived CDR1 and CDR2 are MNHGY and SAAAGT.

This clone occurred a few times. This rearrangement joins TRBV6-2 or TRBV6-3 to TRBJ2-7, with 12 bases lining up with TRBD2. V dropped 5 bases and J dropped 3; count of bases not matched to a gene: 2. Germline CDR1 MNHEY, CDR2 SVGEGT. There are 14 residues in the CDR3. The CDR3 region has the DNA TGTGCCAGCAGTCGACTAGCGGGGGTCTACGAGCAGTACTTC. Encoded protein: CASSRLAGVYEQYF.

This clone was seen more than once but under ten times. A clone one base away is much larger, so this may be a read error. The same CDR3 arises from other DNA sequences in this sample as well. V and J are TRBV20-1 and TRBJ2-4; unclear D gene. Germline V CDR1 and CDR2: DFQATT, SNEGSKA (reference sequence). This CDR3 has 13 residues. CDR3 sequence: CSARDPAKNIQYF. In DNA, the CDR3 is TGCAGTGCTAGGGACCCAGCCAAGAACATTCAGTATTTC.